What follows are 7 T cell receptor beta chains derived from one specimen sequenced in a study of cytotoxic CD8 clonotypes in ibrutinib-treated CLL. Repertoires were generated with immunoSEQ multiplex PCR, while TCRdb's copy carries only in-frame clones and drops some. The sample lists more than 200,000 clones; under 75% were seen once. The material sequenced was PBMCs, taken after 24 months of ibrutinib treatment. These receptors were collected from a human donor with chronic lymphocytic leukemia.

The V and J genes are TRBV4-2 and TRBJ2-2; TRBD1 might be the D (5 bases). Germline V CDR1 and CDR2: LGHNA, YNFKEQ. Trimming removed 3 bases at V and 4 bases at J, with 15 bases between. This CDR3 contains 16 residues. The CDR3 nucleotides read TGTGCCAGCAGCCACCAGAGACAGTCGAGCACCGGGGAGCTGTTTTTT. This translates into CASSHQRQSSTGELFF.

The V gene is TRBV7-2, the J gene TRBJ2-1, with D possibly matching TRBD2 (6 bases). V lost 6 bases and J lost 2, with 14 bases in between. CDR1 and CDR2 (germline): SGHTA, FQGNSA. The CDR3 has 15 residues. CDR3 nucleotide sequence: TGTGCCAGCAGGAGCGGGCAAGGCACCTACAATGAGCAGTTCTTC. Translated, it gives CASRSGQGTYNEQFF.

The chain has TRBV30 and TRBJ2-5, with unresolved D. Per germline, CDR1 GTSNPN and CDR2 SVGIG (reference sequence). V was cut by 1 base and J by 6 bases, with 6 bases left in between. The CDR3 is made up of 11 amino acids. The CDR3 region has the DNA TGTGCCTGGAGTGCTGGGAAGACCCAGTACTTC. It encodes CAWSAGKTQYF. Full variable domain (missing parts from reference TRBV30 and TRBJ2-5): SQTIHQWPATLVQPVGSPLSLECTVEGTSNPNLYWYRQAAGRGLQLLFYSVGIGQISSEVPQNLSASRPQDRQFILSSKKLLLSDSGFYLCAWSAGKTQYFGPGTRLLVL.

The chain employs TRBV28 and TRBJ2-1, with D maybe TRBD1 (6 bases). Looked up from germline, CDR1 is MDHEN and CDR2 is SYDVKM. The germline V and J ends were trimmed by 5 bases and 12 bases, with 17 bases remaining between them. This CDR3 comprises 13 residues. CDR3 coding DNA: TGTGCCAGCAGTCTGGGGGCTGATTCTGGGCAGTTCTTC. Translation gives CASSLGADSGQFF.

The chain combines TRBV19 with TRBJ1-2, with 9 bases lining up with TRBD1. The germline V gene has CDR1 LNHDA and CDR2 SQIVND (reference sequence). The CDR3 runs 18 residues. The junction had 18 bases not matched to a gene; V was cut back by 6 bases and J by 4 bases. CDR3: CASRPRTGATPRVYGYTF. The DNA for the CDR3 is TGTGCCAGTAGGCCAAGGACAGGGGCAACCCCACGGGTCTATGGCTACACCTTC.

As concerns this clone: The junction shows a germline mismatch at one end, possibly a read error. The chain recombines TRBV7-7 with TRBJ2-2; D gene ambiguous. Germline CDR1 and CDR2: SSHAT and FNYEAQ (reference sequence). The CDR3 totals 13 residues. The CDR3 DNA is TGTGCTAGCAGCTTAGAATATTCCGGGGAGCTGTTTTTT. Translated: CASSLEYSGELFF.

This clone was recorded a few times. The V call is TRBV18, the J call TRBJ2-1, with 10 bases that match TRBD2. V dropped 6 bases and J dropped 13; count of bases not matched to a gene: 9. The V gene's germline CDR1 is KGHSH and CDR2 LQKENI. The CDR3 has 13 residues. The CDR3 DNA follows: TGTGCCAGCTCGCCCGGGACTAGCGAGCCCCAGTTCTTC. It specifies CASSPGTSEPQFF.